This is a list of T cell receptor beta chains from one sample in a study of patients and donors after allogeneic stem cell transplantation. MiXCR, run by TCRdb on the RT-PCR reads, gives a single entry per CDR3 protein. The data show hundreds of thousands of distinct CDR3 sequences, 15% to 20% seen once. The sequenced material came from blood, either unsorted or a sorted T cell fraction (not recorded which). These receptors originate from a human donor who was either an allogeneic HSCT recipient or a stem cell or donor lymphocyte infusion donor (not recorded which). It is not recorded whose cells these are; they may come from a transplant donor. CDR3s include the opening cysteine and the closing phenylalanine or tryptophan. Each record gives: V gene, clone size, D gene, J gene, CDR3 DNA, CDR3 protein. The D gene is left open where the match is weak. The size entry is marked missing in some rows and otherwise reads once, few, many or a size class.

TRBV12-3/TRBV12-4,few,TRBD1,TRBJ1-2,TGTGCCAGCAGTTTCGGGACAGGGCATAACTATGGCTACACCTTC,CASSFGTGHNYGYTF
TRBV20-1,few,TRBD2,TRBJ2-1,TGCAGTGCTCTAGCGGGAGACCTATACAATGAGCAGTTCTTC,CSALAGDLYNEQFF
TRBV14,few,.,TRBJ1-1,TGTGCCAGCAGCCAGAAGCCGAACACTGAAGCTTTCTTT,CASSQKPNTEAFF
TRBV24-1,.,TRBD2,TRBJ2-1,TGTGCCACCAGTGACCCCGGGAGGATGCATGAGCAGTTCTTC,CATSDPGRMHEQFF
TRBV12-3/TRBV12-4,many,.,TRBJ2-7,TGTGCCAGCAGTTTAGGGGCAGCCCTCACCTACGAGCAGTACTTC,CASSLGAALTYEQYF
TRBV29-1,many,TRBD1,TRBJ1-4,TGCAGCGCCGGGACAGCATATGAAAAACTGTTTTTT,CSAGTAYEKLFF
TRBV18,many,.,TRBJ2-7,TGTGCCAGCACTACCTCCGGTTTATCCTACGAGCAGTACTTC,CASTTSGLSYEQYF
TRBV3-1,few,.,TRBJ1-2,TGTGCCAGCAGCCAAGCGACAGGTGGCTACACCTTC,CASSQATGGYTF
TRBV7-9,few,.,TRBJ1-2,TGTGCCAGCAGCTTAGCGGCAGGGGAAGGCTACACCTTC,CASSLAAGEGYTF
TRBV28,few,.,TRBJ1-3,TGTGCCACCAGGAGGAAGGGCCTAGGTGGAAACACCATATATTTT,CATRRKGLGGNTIYF
TRBV7-9,few,TRBD1,TRBJ1-2,TGTGCCAGCAGCCGCCCCGCAGGGGGCAAGGGTGGCTACACCTTC,CASSRPAGGKGGYTF
TRBV5-1,.,TRBD2,TRBJ2-5,TGCGCCAGCAGCTCGAGCGGGGGGACACAAGAGACCCAGTACTTC,CASSSSGGTQETQYF
TRBV13,few,TRBD1,TRBJ2-5,TGTGCCAGCAGCAAAGGACAGGAGGAGACCCAGTACTTC,CASSKGQEETQYF
TRBV7-9,.,TRBD1,TRBJ2-1,TGTGCCAGCAGCCGTTACGGGACAGGGAAATACAATGAGCAGTTCTTC,CASSRYGTGKYNEQFF
TRBV12-3/TRBV12-4,many,TRBD2,TRBJ2-1,TGTGCCAGCAGCTTAGCGGGAGGGCCAAATGAGCAGTTCTTC,CASSLAGGPNEQFF
TRBV6-1,few,TRBD2,TRBJ2-7,TGTGCCAGCGCCTTCGAACTAGCGGGGAACTACGAGCAGTACTTC,CASAFELAGNYEQYF
TRBV5-1,few,TRBD2,TRBJ2-5,TGCGCCAGCAGCTTGGGTGACGCGGGAGCTTTTGAGACCCAGTACTTC,CASSLGDAGAFETQYF